This T cell receptor beta chain originates from a study of blood T cell repertoires in COVID-19. Turning to the study itself: Both acute and convalescent COVID-19 samples were obtained from the United States, Italy and Spain.

Per the study methods: Using reference gene primer amplification, nucleated cell counts were estimated. Generated by immunoSEQ multiplex PCR, the TCRdb table keeps only in-frame clones and is missing some. For V, J and clone size, that table is used; D and trimming come from the DNA. The table lists 200,000 to 250,000 clones, around 80% of them singletons, with under 10% in the top ten. This CDR3 is built from 14 residues. Germline lookup yields CDR1 LNHNV and CDR2 YYDKDF (reference sequence). J was trimmed by 6 bases and V by 5 bases; bases with no gene match: 6. The TCR sequence derives from a woman of 80 years or more with COVID-19, enrolled during active disease. The chain combines TRBV15 with TRBJ1-2; 10 bases agree with TRBD1. Sequencing was carried out using peripheral blood. The CDR3 reads CATSPRQGANGYTF. CDR3 DNA: TGTGCCACCAGCCCTCGACAGGGGGCAAATGGCTACACCTTC.